This entry features one TCR beta chain sequence. The sample is drawn from a study of blood T cell repertoires in COVID-19. Study background: Specimens from acute and convalescent COVID-19 originated in the United States, Italy and Spain. Sources were T cells, B-cell-depleted T cells, or PBMCs; the material itself was cDNA or gDNA.

V lost 1 base, J lost 2 bases, and 9 bases stayed unmatched. The germline gives CDR1 LGHDT, CDR2 YNNKEL (reference sequence). CDR3 length: 17 amino acids. In the authors' methods: Researchers report that nucleated cell counts were estimated from reference gene primer amplification. The protocol was immunoSEQ multiplex PCR, while the TCRdb copy is restricted to in-frame clones and leaves out a portion. V, J and clone size were drawn from that table, and D and trimming were deduced from the DNA. The sample gives approximately 68,000 clones, more than 80% of which show up once; roughly 32% is in the top ten.

The rearrangement links TRBV3-1 (or the pseudogene TRBV3-2) to TRBJ2-3, with 7 bases fitting TRBD2. Material: peripheral blood. The TCR comes from a woman aged 80 or over with active or convalescent COVID-19. The CDR3 nucleotides are TGTGCCAGCAGCCAAGTAATCGTAAGACTAGCCACAGATACGCAGTATTTT. The encoded protein is CASSQVIVRLATDTQYF.